This T cell receptor (beta chain) was captured in a study of regulatory T cells in long-lasting Graves disease. The time point denotes: newly diagnosed GD, antithyroid drugs for less than 3 months. PBMC RNA served as the TCR library source. Broader study findings: Fewer public clonotypes were shared by new patients (966) than by persistent patients (2,741).

Germline-derived CDR1 and CDR2 are MNHEY and SVGAGI. V dropped 2 bases and J dropped 0 bases, with 10 bases sitting between them. The CDR3 is 15 amino acids. This clonotype was recorded at least ten times. Its antigen is unknown. iRepertoire HTBI primers and Arm-PCR of CDR3 regions built TCR beta libraries. TCRdb ran MiXCR on the multiplex PCR reads and lists one entry per CDR3 protein. Of about 620,000 distinct CDR3 sequences detected, roughly 16% appear once; the ten largest clones hold under 20%. The sample was also linked to a second study, of T cells in Graves' hyperthyroidism and ophthalmopathy. According to that study: It was uncontrolled infection, other autoimmune disease, pregnancy or lactation that excluded patients. Diagnosis relied on clinical symptoms, serum thyroxine and TRAb, thyroid ultrasound and orbital computed tomography. TCR CDR3 underwent first-round RT-PCR with the HTBI primer set.

This specimen consisted of peripheral blood mononuclear cells (PBMCs), obtained at new diagnosis, from a patient treated with antithyroid drugs. This TCR derives from a woman between 25 and 40 years old with Graves disease. The chain recombines TRBV6-5 with TRBJ1-2; weak D call: TRBD1 (6 bases). The CDR3 sequence is CASSYRQASNYGYTF. DNA of the CDR3: TGTGCCAGCAGTTACCGACAGGCTTCTAACTATGGCTACACCTTC.